The source of this T cell receptor (beta chain) is a study of shared clonotypes between healthy human individuals. The study's findings and limits: Against clonotypes common to all four donors, non-shared ones had lower generation probabilities. The donor pool, a small one, limited the genetic and exposure-history diversity represented.

Some clones are missing from TCRdb's copy, which holds only in-frame ones; the method was immunoSEQ multiplex PCR. In the table there are about 180,000 clones, around 93% of which are singletons. This CDR3 spans 13 amino acids. Deletions cut 7 bases from V and 2 bases from J, with 9 bases between. CDR1 SGHTA and CDR2 FQGTGA come from the germline V gene. Of note for this clone: Antigen specificity is unknown.

The chain joins TRBV7-3 to TRBJ2-1; no clear D. Sequenced: naive CD4+ T cells sorted from blood. Subset denoted: CD45RA+ positively selected. This receptor was identified in a woman younger than 45 in good health. CDR3 coding DNA: TGTGCCAGCACCTCGCCAGCCTACAATGAGCAGTTCTTC. Its protein is CASTSPAYNEQFF.